The present entry profiles one TCR beta chain with its context. Its target is not known. This specimen comes from a study of beta chain features in type 1 diabetes. General observations from the study: Insertion counts at VDJ junctions were lower in type 1 diabetes patients, who also showed more deletions there. Patients and controls would share equally any PCR tilt toward shorter templates.

Trimming shortened V by 4 bases and J by 3 bases, and 10 bases separated the two germline ends. This CDR3 contains 14 residues. CDR1 and CDR2 from the germline V gene are LGHNA and YNFKEQ. Expressed TCRB transcripts were sequenced because the entire RNA isolate underwent reverse transcription. The assay was immunoSEQ multiplex PCR, and TCRdb's table has in-frame clones only and misses some. The sample lists around 500,000 clones, approximately 30% occurring once. This sequence joins TRBV4-2 and TRBJ2-1; the D is unclear. The TCR comes from a man aged 18-30 years in good health. The sample consisted of naive CD4+ T cells from blood. DNA for the CDR3: TGTGCCAGCAGCCGAGAGGTCGGCTACAATGAGCAGTTCTTC. Translated: CASSREVGYNEQFF.